This T cell receptor beta chain was obtained from a study of blood T cell repertoires in COVID-19. The authors' processing: Reference gene primer amplification yielded estimated nucleated cell counts. This table comes from immunoSEQ multiplex PCR, and its TCRdb copy is limited to in-frame clones, with some not included. The V and J calls and clone size were taken over from that table, and D and trimming were inferred from the DNA. The sample holds about 260,000 clones, approximately 89% seen once. Germline values: CDR1 SGHNT, CDR2 YENEEA. V was trimmed by 6 bases and J by 6 bases, leaving 10 bases between them. This CDR3 contains 12 residues.

This clonotype was obtained from a woman in her 70s with COVID-19, enrolled during active disease. Sample: peripheral blood. The rearrangement links TRBV11-3 to TRBJ2-3, with D hard to call. Here the CDR3 reads CASSLRLDTQYF. The CDR3 DNA sequence: TGTGCCAGCAGTCTACGGTTGGATACGCAGTATTTT.